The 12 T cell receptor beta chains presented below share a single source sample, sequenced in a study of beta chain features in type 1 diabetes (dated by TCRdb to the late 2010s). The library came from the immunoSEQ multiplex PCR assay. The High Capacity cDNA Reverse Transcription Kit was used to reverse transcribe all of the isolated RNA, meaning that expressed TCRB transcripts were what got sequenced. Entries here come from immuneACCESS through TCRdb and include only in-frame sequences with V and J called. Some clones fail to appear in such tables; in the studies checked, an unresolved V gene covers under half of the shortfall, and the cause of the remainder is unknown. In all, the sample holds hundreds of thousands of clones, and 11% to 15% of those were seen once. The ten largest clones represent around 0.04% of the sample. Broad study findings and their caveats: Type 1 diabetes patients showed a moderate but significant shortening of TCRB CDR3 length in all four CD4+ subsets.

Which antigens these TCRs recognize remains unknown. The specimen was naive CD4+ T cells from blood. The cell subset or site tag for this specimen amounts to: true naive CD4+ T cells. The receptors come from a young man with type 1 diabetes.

This CDR3 is CASSLKPLATGEQYF. CDR3 in DNA: TGTGCCAGCAGCTTAAAACCACTAGCGACGGGGGAGCAGTACTTC. V and J are TRBV7-2 and TRBJ2-7, with TRBD2 identical over 7 bases. Germline loops: CDR1 SGHTA, CDR2 FQGNSA. The CDR3 spans 15 residues. The V gene end was trimmed by 2 bases and the J gene end by 7 bases; junction bases not matched to a gene: 11.

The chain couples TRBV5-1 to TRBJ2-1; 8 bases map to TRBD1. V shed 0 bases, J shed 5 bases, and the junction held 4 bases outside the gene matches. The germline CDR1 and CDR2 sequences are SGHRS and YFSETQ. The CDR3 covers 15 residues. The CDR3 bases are TGCGCCAGCAGCTTGGCAGGGGGCGCCCACAATGAGCAGTTCTTC. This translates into CASSLAGGAHNEQFF.

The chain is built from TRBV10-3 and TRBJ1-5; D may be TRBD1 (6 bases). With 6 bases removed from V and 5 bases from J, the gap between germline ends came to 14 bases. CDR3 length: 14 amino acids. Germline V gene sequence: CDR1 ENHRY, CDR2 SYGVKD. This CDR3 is CAISPTGPYQPQHF. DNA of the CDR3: TGTGCCATCAGCCCGACAGGTCCCTATCAGCCCCAGCATTTT.

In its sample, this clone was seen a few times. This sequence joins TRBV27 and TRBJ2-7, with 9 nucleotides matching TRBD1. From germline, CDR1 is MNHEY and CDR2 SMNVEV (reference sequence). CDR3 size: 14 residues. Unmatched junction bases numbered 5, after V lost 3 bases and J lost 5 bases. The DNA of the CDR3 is TGTGCCAGCAGTTTTTGGGACAGGGTGCACGAGCAGTACTTC. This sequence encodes CASSFWDRVHEQYF.

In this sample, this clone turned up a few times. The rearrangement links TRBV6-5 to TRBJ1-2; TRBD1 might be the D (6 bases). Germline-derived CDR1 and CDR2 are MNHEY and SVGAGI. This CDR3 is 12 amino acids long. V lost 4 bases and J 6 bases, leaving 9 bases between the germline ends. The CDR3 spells CASSWNRDGYTF. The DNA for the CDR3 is TGTGCCAGCAGTTGGAACAGGGATGGCTACACCTTC.

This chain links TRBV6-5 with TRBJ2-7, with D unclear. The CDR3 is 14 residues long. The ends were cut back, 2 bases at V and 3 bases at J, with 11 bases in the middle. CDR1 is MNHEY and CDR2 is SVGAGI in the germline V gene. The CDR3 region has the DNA TGTGCCAGCAGTTACAACAGTGGATTCTACGAGCAGTACTTC. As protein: CASSYNSGFYEQYF.

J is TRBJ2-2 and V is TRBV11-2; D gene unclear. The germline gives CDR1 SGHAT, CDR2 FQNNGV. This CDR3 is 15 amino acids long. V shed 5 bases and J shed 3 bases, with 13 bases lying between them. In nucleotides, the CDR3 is TGTGCCAGCAGCCTCAACGAGGCGTACACCGGGGAGCTGTTTTTT. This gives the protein CASSLNEAYTGELFF. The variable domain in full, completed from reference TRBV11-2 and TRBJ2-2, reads EAGVAQSPRYKIIEKRQSVAFWCNPISGHATLYWYQQILGQGPKLLIQFQNNGVVDDSQLPKDRFSAERLKGVDSTLKIQPAKLEDSAVYLCASSLNEAYTGELFFGEGSRLTVL.

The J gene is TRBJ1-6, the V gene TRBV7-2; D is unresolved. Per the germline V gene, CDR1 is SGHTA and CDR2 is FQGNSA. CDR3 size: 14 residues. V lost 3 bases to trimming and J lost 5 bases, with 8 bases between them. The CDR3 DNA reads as TGTGCCAGCAGCTTGAGCCCAGATAATTCACCCCTCCACTTT. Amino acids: CASSLSPDNSPLHF.

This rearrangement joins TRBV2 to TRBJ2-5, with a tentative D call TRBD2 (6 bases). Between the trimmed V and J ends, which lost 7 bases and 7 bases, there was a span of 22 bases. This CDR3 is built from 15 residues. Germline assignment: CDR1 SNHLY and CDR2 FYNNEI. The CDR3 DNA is TGTGCCAGCACCCATCCCCCTACGGGAGATGTGACCCAGTACTTC. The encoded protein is CASTHPPTGDVTQYF. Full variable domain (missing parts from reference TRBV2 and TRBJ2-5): EPEVTQTPSHQVTQMGQEVILRCVPISNHLYFYWYRQILGQKVEFLVSFYNNEISEKSEIFDDQFSVERPDGSNFTLKIRSTKLEDSAMYFCASTHPPTGDVTQYFGPGTRLLVL.

The CDR3, as DNA: TGTGCCTCCAGGGCCGGACAGGGACAAGAGACCCAGTACTTC. The encoded protein is CASRAGQGQETQYF. The V gene is TRBV10-3, the J gene TRBJ2-5; 8 nucleotides line up with TRBD1. The germline V gene has CDR1 ENHRY and CDR2 SYGVKD. This CDR3 is 14 amino acids long. The trim removed 11 bases at V and 2 bases at J, leaving 10 bases unmatched.

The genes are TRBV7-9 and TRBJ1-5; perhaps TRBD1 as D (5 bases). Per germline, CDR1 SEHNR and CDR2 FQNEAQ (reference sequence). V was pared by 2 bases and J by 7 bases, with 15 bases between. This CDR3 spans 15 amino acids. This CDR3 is CASSLSDLDTQPQHF. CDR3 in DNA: TGTGCCAGCAGCTTATCCGACCTGGACACCCAGCCCCAGCATTTT.

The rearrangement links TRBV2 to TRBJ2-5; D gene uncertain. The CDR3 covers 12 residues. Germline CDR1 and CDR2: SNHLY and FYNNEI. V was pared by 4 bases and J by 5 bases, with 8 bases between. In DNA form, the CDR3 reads TGTGCCAGCAGTGTTGGAGCGGAGACCCAGTACTTC. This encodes CASSVGAETQYF.